The 17 T cell receptor beta chains below were found in one sample sequenced in a study of blood T cell repertoires in COVID-19. Sequenced by immunoSEQ multiplex PCR; TCRdb stores in-frame clones only, minus some. Among 65,000 or so clones listed, over 80% were seen once. The sample consisted of peripheral blood. These receptors originate from a man in his thirties or forties with COVID-19, enrolled during active disease.

V usage is TRBV5-6 and J usage is TRBJ2-1; 12 bases agree with TRBD2. The germline V gene has CDR1 SGHDT and CDR2 YYEEEE. Germline trimming cut 2 bases from V and 9 bases from J; bases unmatched to any gene: 6. The CDR3 has 15 residues. CDR3 sequence reads: CASSFRLAGGSEQFF. The CDR3, as DNA: TGTGCCAGCAGCTTCAGGCTAGCGGGAGGGAGTGAGCAGTTCTTC.

The genes are TRBV30 and TRBJ2-1; 12 bases match TRBD2. This CDR3 is 16 amino acids long. The germline gives CDR1 GTSNPN, CDR2 SVGIG (reference sequence). Unmatched junction bases numbered 14, after V lost 0 bases and J lost 14 bases. The CDR3 loop reads CAWSVRGLAGGQSKFF. CDR3 bases: TGTGCCTGGAGTGTACGAGGGCTAGCGGGAGGGCAGAGTAAGTTCTTC.

The CDR3 coding sequence is TGTGCCAGCAGTTTAGGGCCCATAGGTAGCTACGAGCAGTACTTC. It codes for CASSLGPIGSYEQYF. The chain uses TRBV27 and TRBJ2-7; D not certain. The germline CDR1 and CDR2 sequences are MNHEY and SMNVEV (reference sequence). The CDR3 extends over 15 amino acids. Trimming left V 2 bases short and J 3 bases short, with 14 bases between.

The J gene is TRBJ2-3, the V gene TRBV28, with D possibly TRBD1 on 5 matching bases. V gave up 5 bases and J gave up 2 bases, with 20 bases separating them. Germline CDR1 and CDR2: MDHEN and SYDVKM. This CDR3 has 17 amino acids. In DNA, the CDR3 is TGTGCCAGCAGTGGGGCCGCGAGTCTTAGTCTCACAGATACGCAGTATTTT. This sequence encodes CASSGAASLSLTDTQYF.

This clone was picked up one time. The gene calls are TRBV9 and TRBJ2-1, with D maybe TRBD2 (5 bases). V lost 1 base and J 3 bases, leaving 8 bases between the germline ends. Germline V gene data show CDR1 as SGDLS and CDR2 as YYNGEE. CDR3 size: 14 residues. The CDR3 DNA reads as TGTGCCAGCAGCGTAAATAGCGTCTACAATGAGCAGTTCTTC. Protein product: CASSVNSVYNEQFF.

This clone occurred once. The V gene is TRBV10-3, the J gene TRBJ2-7; D is possibly TRBD2 (6 bases). This CDR3 contains 15 residues. V was clipped by 5 bases and J by 2 bases, with 16 bases between them. The germline V gene encodes CDR1 ENHRY and CDR2 SYGVKD. The CDR3: CAISPSDGGTYEQYF. The CDR3 DNA follows: TGTGCCATCAGTCCCTCAGACGGGGGTACCTACGAGCAGTACTTC.

The V gene is TRBV7-9, the J gene TRBJ1-2; perhaps TRBD1 as D (5 bases). The germline gives CDR1 SEHNR, CDR2 FQNEAQ (reference sequence). This CDR3 is built from 16 residues. The V and J ends lost 5 bases and 1 base respectively, with 17 bases between them. CDR3 region: CASSPSGVWVNYGYTF. In nucleotides, the CDR3 is TGTGCCAGCAGCCCCTCGGGGGTCTGGGTTAACTATGGCTACACCTTC. Full variable domain (remainder filled in from reference TRBV7-9 and TRBJ1-2): DTGVSQNPRHKITKRGQNVTFRCDPISEHNRLYWYRQTLGQGPEFLTYFQNEAQLEKSRLLSDRFSAERPKGSFSTLEIQRTEQGDSAMYLCASSPSGVWVNYGYTFGSGTRLTVV.

The V and J genes are TRBV5-6 and TRBJ1-4; the match to TRBD1 covers 12 bases. Germline V gene data show CDR1 as SGHDT and CDR2 as YYEEEE. With 3 bases clipped from V and 6 bases from J, the junction kept 12 bases outside the gene matches. CDR3 size: 18 residues. The DNA for the CDR3 is TGTGCCAGCAGCTCCTCCGGGACAGGGGGCGCCGGTTATGAAAAACTGTTTTTT. Amino acid sequence: CASSSSGTGGAGYEKLFF.

The J gene is TRBJ2-1, the V gene TRBV5-6; 9 nucleotides agree with TRBD2. This CDR3 contains 15 residues. The germline V gene has CDR1 SGHDT and CDR2 YYEEEE. V trimming: 4 bases; J trimming: 7 bases; junction bases outside the gene matches: 9. This CDR3 reads CASSLLLAGANEQFF. In DNA form, the CDR3 reads TGTGCCAGCAGCCTCCTTTTAGCGGGAGCAAATGAGCAGTTCTTC.

The rearrangement joins TRBV4-1 to TRBJ2-1; no firm D call. The CDR3 loop spans 12 amino acids. CDR1 is MGHRA and CDR2 is YSYEKL in the germline V gene. V lost 0 bases to trimming and J lost 12 bases, with 9 bases between them. CDR3: CASSQDNGGQFF. The CDR3 DNA reads as TGCGCCAGCAGCCAAGATAACGGTGGGCAGTTCTTC.

Only one count was recorded for this clone. The chain couples TRBV5-8 to TRBJ2-1, with 7 bases lining up with TRBD2. This CDR3 contains 18 residues. Germline V lookup: CDR1 SGHTS, CDR2 YDEGEE. The J segment lost 0 bases and the V segment lost 3 bases, leaving 12 bases of the junction unmatched. CDR3 sequence: CASSSFRGEGSSYNEQFF. CDR3 in DNA: TGTGCCAGCAGCTCATTCCGGGGGGAGGGGAGCTCCTACAATGAGCAGTTCTTC.

This chain uses TRBV11-2 with TRBJ1-5, with D hard to call. Germline V gene sequence: CDR1 SGHAT, CDR2 FQNNGV. V lost 1 base, J lost 4 bases, and 5 bases lay in between. This CDR3 comprises 13 residues. This CDR3 is CASSLASNQPQHF. The CDR3, as DNA: TGTGCCAGCAGCTTAGCCAGTAATCAGCCCCAGCATTTT.

The chain employs TRBV10-1 and TRBJ1-1; possibly TRBD1 for D (6 bases). The CDR3 has 17 amino acids. Germline V gives CDR1 WNHNN, CDR2 SYGVQD (reference sequence). The V end lost 0 bases, the J end lost 1 base, and 15 bases lay between the germline ends. In DNA, the CDR3 is TGCGCCAGCAGTGAGTCTGAGGACAGCGGAACGAACACTGAAGCTTTCTTT. This encodes CASSESEDSGTNTEAFF.

Points on this clone: One junction end disagrees with the germline gene, perhaps due to a read error. J is TRBJ2-1 and V is TRBV6-5; maybe TRBD2 (6 bases). The CDR3 is 14 residues long. Germline V lookup: CDR1 MNHEY, CDR2 SVGAGI. The CDR3 bases are TGTGCCAGCAATTACGGCGGGACGAGGAATGAGCAGTTCTTC. Its translation: CASNYGGTRNEQFF.

The gene calls are TRBV5-5 and TRBJ2-1; possibly TRBD1 for D (6 bases). The V gene lost 4 bases and the J gene lost 4 bases, with 18 bases spanning the gap. This CDR3 region has 16 residues. The germline V gene encodes CDR1 SGHKS and CDR2 YYEKEE (reference sequence). The CDR3 protein is CASSPGTRLEYNEQFF. As DNA, the CDR3 is TGTGCCAGCAGCCCCGGGACACGCTTAGAATACAATGAGCAGTTCTTC.

The gene calls are TRBV6-6 and TRBJ1-5; possible D gene TRBD1, 5 bases. CDR1 and CDR2 (germline): MNHNY, SVGAGI (reference sequence). This CDR3 comprises 17 residues. V was cut by 5 bases and J by 5 bases, with 22 bases left in between. In nucleotides, the CDR3 is TGTGCCAGCAGTCCGGGTGGGGGGAAGGGTATTTATCAGCCCCAGCATTTT. Protein: CASSPGGGKGIYQPQHF.

This chain links TRBV28 with TRBJ2-7; 9 nucleotides line up with TRBD1. Germline V lookup: CDR1 MDHEN, CDR2 SYDVKM. V lost 5 bases to trimming and J lost 1 base; unmatched junction nucleotides: 6. The CDR3 totals 15 residues. The CDR3 bases are TGTGCCAGCAGTCCCCCGGGACAGGGATCCTACGAGCAGTACTTC. Its protein is CASSPPGQGSYEQYF.